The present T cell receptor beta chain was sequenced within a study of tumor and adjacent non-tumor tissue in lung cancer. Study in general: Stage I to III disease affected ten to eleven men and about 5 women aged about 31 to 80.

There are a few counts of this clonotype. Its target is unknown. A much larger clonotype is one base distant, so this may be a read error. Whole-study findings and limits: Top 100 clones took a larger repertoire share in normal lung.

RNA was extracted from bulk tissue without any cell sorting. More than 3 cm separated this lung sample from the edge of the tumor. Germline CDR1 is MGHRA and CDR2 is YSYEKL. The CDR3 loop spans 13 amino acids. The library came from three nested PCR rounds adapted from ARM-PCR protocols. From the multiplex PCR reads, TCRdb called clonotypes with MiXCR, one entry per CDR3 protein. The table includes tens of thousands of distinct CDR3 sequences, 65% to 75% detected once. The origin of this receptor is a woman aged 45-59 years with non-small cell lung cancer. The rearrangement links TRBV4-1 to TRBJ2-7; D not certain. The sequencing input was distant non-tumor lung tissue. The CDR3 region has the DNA TGCACCAGCAGCCAAGGTACCCCCTACGAGCAGTACTTC. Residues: CTSSQGTPYEQYF.